The following is a TCR beta chain sequence with its context. Its specificity is unknown. This entry belongs to a study of T cell responses to AZD1222 COVID-19 vaccine. Study-wide results and caveats: Dominant at 160-218 and 743-854, vaccine-associated CD4 TCRs also spanned spike. Donors were mostly white British, more females; clonal diversity possibly underestimated.

The V and J ends lost 6 bases and 4 bases respectively, with 15 bases between them. The CDR3 has 14 residues. The V gene's germline CDR1 is SNHLY and CDR2 FYNNEI. The study pooled second doses at about 4 or about 12 weeks. Assay: immunoSEQ multiplex PCR; the TCRdb copy retains only in-frame clones and omits some. The data contain roughly 140,000 clones, 80% to 90% of them singletons. The TCR originated in an adult who received the AZD1222 COVID-19 vaccine. Sample: peripheral blood, taken 28 days after the second AZD1222 dose. The chain carries TRBV2 and TRBJ1-1; D perhaps matches TRBD1 (6 bases). This CDR3 reads CASSTTGTTTEAFF. The CDR3 DNA sequence: TGTGCCAGCAGCACCACCGGGACAACCACTGAAGCTTTCTTT.